This TCR beta chain was sequenced in a study of beta chain features in type 1 diabetes. This clone turned up a few times. The investigators reverse transcribed all of the isolated RNA, so they sequenced expressed TCRB transcripts. An average about 3.8 million reads came from naive, central memory and regulatory T cell samples. The method was immunoSEQ multiplex PCR; TCRdb's version includes in-frame clones alone and lacks a portion of them. Here the sample spans under 350,000 clones, 7.5% to 9.5% being singletons. Sequenced sample: central memory CD4+ T cells from blood. This clonotype originated in a woman younger than 30 in good health.

The CDR3 spells CASSRAPQGTQETQYF. In nucleotides, the CDR3 is TGTGCCAGCTCACGGGCTCCCCAGGGGACGCAAGAGACCCAGTACTTC. The chain is built from TRBV18 and TRBJ2-5; possible D gene TRBD1, 6 bases. V lost 4 bases and J lost 2, with 17 bases in between. CDR3 length: 16 residues. CDR1 is KGHSH, CDR2 LQKENI, per germline.